This is a list of T cell receptor beta chains from one sample in a study of shared clonotypes between healthy human individuals. The assay was immunoSEQ multiplex PCR, and TCRdb's table has in-frame clones only and misses some. This table has approximately 2.5 million clones, approximately 94% appearing once. Material for sequencing was naive CD4+ T cells from PBMCs. Every receptor here comes from a man between 18 and 35 years old in good health. Some clones in this sample may be carry-over from other donors' samples. CDR3s leave out the opening cysteine and the closing phenylalanine or tryptophan.

v_call: TRBV2
j_call: TRBJ1-3
cdr3_aa: ASSEGGAGNTIY

v_call: TRBV7-3
j_call: TRBJ2-7
cdr3_aa: ASSPQGGYEQY

v_call: TRBV7-8
j_call: TRBJ2-2
cdr3_aa: ASSLPTGSTGELF

v_call: TRBV7-8
j_call: TRBJ1-1
cdr3_aa: ASSSWRSEAF

v_call: TRBV6-5
j_call: TRBJ1-2
cdr3_aa: ASSDRGLGYGYT

v_call: TRBV7-9
j_call: TRBJ2-1
cdr3_aa: ASSLDRRSPYNEQF

v_call: TRBV10-1
j_call: TRBJ2-2
cdr3_aa: ASSESTRGPPGDTGELF

v_call: TRBV2
j_call: TRBJ2-3
cdr3_aa: ASSVAGGTLNTQY

v_call: TRBV30
j_call: TRBJ2-6
cdr3_aa: AWGTGGKDSGANVLT

v_call: TRBV7-9
j_call: TRBJ2-7
cdr3_aa: ASSPVLDQY

v_call: TRBV5-6
j_call: TRBJ2-1
cdr3_aa: ASSIPLLSSYNEQF

v_call: TRBV5-4
j_call: TRBJ2-1
cdr3_aa: ASSLAPLELGDEQF

v_call: TRBV5-8
j_call: TRBJ2-3
cdr3_aa: ASSLERGMGTDTQY

v_call: TRBV11-3
j_call: TRBJ2-3
cdr3_aa: ASSLRSGTDTQY

v_call: TRBV9
j_call: TRBJ2-1
cdr3_aa: ASSTTGGFEQF

v_call: TRBV18
j_call: TRBJ1-5
cdr3_aa: ASSPGHQPQH

v_call: TRBV2
j_call: TRBJ2-6
cdr3_aa: ASSLQGFAGANVLT

v_call: TRBV19
j_call: TRBJ2-3
cdr3_aa: ASRDSGGTDTQY

v_call: TRBV28
j_call: TRBJ1-5
cdr3_aa: ASSRSRRGPYDTPSFNQPQH

v_call: TRBV27
j_call: TRBJ1-2
cdr3_aa: ASSSSSGFYGYT

v_call: TRBV19
j_call: TRBJ2-2
cdr3_aa: ASSISWAGELF

v_call: TRBV25-1
j_call: TRBJ2-2
cdr3_aa: ASSEAGSAGEGELF